This T cell receptor (beta chain) was identified in a study of shared clonotypes between healthy human individuals (TCRdb year 2020). As for the study more broadly: The cohort comprised two women and three men aged 18 to 49 years. For each donor, three plates each were used for CD4 naive and CD4 memory, two plates were used for CD8 naive, and one plate was used for CD8 memory. Blood TCR repertoires of about five healthy adults were deeply sequenced to estimate repertoire size and the extent of clonotype sharing between individuals. To increase sequencing depth and limit assay-specific biases, different laboratories used diverse techniques to prepare libraries and sequence TCR repertoires. Leukapheresis yielded between about 0.8 and 9.5 billion PBMCs per donor. Study-wide findings and limitations: Sampling was limited to blood, and TCR repertoires in tissue likely differ from TCR repertoires in blood. Because the study included a small number of donors, the genetic and exposure-history diversity represented was limited. Compared with non-shared clonotypes, clonotypes shared by all four sorted-subset donors had higher generation probabilities. Pairwise subsampling led to the expectation that sequencing depth would affect the degree of clonotype sharing among donors. About 5% of naive CD4, 3.5% of naive CD8, 2.3% of memory CD4, and approximately 0.4% of memory CD8 clonotypes were shared across several donors. Naive subsets generally had larger estimated clonotype richness than memory subsets did. Incomplete sequencing was indicated by rarefaction of sorted-subset datasets, despite the large sequencing depth.

A word on this clone: Its antigen target is currently unknown. There are no base qualities to consult, and no much larger clone falls within one base.

The donors were healthy, HIV-negative adults who had no recently reported acute infections or vaccinations. Only Caucasian adults living in Nashville, Tennessee, USA were represented among the donors. CD4+ T cells were enriched by magnetic negative selection; naive cells were then positively selected on CD45RA, and the negative fraction formed the memory subset. Blood was obtained by leukapheresis, after which PBMCs were separated by Ficoll-Histopaque density gradient centrifugation and cryopreserved in liquid nitrogen vapor phase. Purity and quantity of every magnetically sorted T cell population were checked by analytical flow cytometry. Genomic DNA was isolated from every sorted fraction and measured by UV absorbance on a Nanodrop 2000c. Using the deep immunoSEQ assay, multiplex PCR amplified TCR CDR3 regions from genomic DNA. Genomic DNA extracted from each cell subset was distributed evenly over all wells of several immunoSEQ 96-well plates, and each plate served as one replicate. For sorted subsets, roughly 200 ng genomic DNA, equal to 25,000 to 35,000 T cell genomes, was loaded into each replicate PCR. Purified libraries were measured with a Qubit 3.0 fluorometer, size-checked on a Bioanalyzer 2100, and measured again with the KAPA Library Quantification kit. Every immunoSEQ 96-well plate was sequenced on a dedicated single-read 150-cycle Illumina NextSeq 550 flow cell. Per the authors' processing: Because the immunoSEQ output held only junctional sequences and lacked quality scores, the filtering could not match the filtering applied to full-length reads. To assign V/J genes and CDR3, sequences were annotated against IMGT germline references using PyIR, a Python wrapper for IgBLAST v1.9. Reads with weak V/J assignments (E-value above 1e-6), missing CDR3, stop codons, out-of-frame junctions, or ambiguous translated residues were removed. V3J clonotypes were defined by identical inferred V gene, J gene, and CDR3 amino acid sequence. The percentage overlap between two repertoires was calculated by dividing the number of shared unique clonotypes by the size of the smaller repertoire. Repertoire richness was assessed with RTK rarefaction, the Chao1 estimator, and Recon v2.1 estimates of unobserved clonotypes. OLGA was used to compute generation probabilities for all TCRbeta clonotypes that the gDNA method yielded from a few donors. The table was pulled from immuneACCESS by TCRdb, which kept in-frame rearrangements only. Such tables lose some clones; where checked, under half of the loss comes from unresolved V genes, and the rest has no known cause. That table gives V, J and clone size, and the DNA gave D and trimming. This sample lists millions of clones; approximately 92% were detected once. In total, the top ten clones hold roughly 0.14% of the sample.

The clonotype was recovered from a man aged 18-30 years in good health. The specimen sequenced was naive CD4+ T cells sorted from blood. The cell subset or site label on this specimen signifies: CD45RA+ positively selected.

In nucleotide form, the sequence is TGTGCCAGCAGCTTAGGCCTGGACTACTTCTACGAGCAGTACTTC. Its amino acids are CASSLGLDYFYEQYF. The chain joins TRBV11-2 to TRBJ2-7, and perhaps TRBD2 as D gene, on 6 matching bases. Trimming costs V 1 base and J 3 bases, and their ends lie 13 bases apart. CDR1 and CDR2 (SGHAT, FQNNGV) derive from the germline V gene. The cysteine opens and the phenylalanine closes a CDR3 of 15 amino acids. Kept here is only the CDR3 DNA, which spans 45 bases and is read in frame from base 1.